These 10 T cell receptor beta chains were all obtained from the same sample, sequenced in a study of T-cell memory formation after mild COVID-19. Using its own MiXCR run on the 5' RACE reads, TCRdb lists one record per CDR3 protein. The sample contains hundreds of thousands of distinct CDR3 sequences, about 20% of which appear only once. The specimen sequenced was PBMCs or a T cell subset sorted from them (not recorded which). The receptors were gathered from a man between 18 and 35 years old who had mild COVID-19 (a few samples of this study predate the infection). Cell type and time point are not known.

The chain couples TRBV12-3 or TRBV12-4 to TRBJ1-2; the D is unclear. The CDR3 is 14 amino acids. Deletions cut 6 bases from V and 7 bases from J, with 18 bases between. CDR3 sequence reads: CASRAANGLGGYTF. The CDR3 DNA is TGTGCCAGCAGGGCGGCAAATGGGCTTGGTGGCTACACCTTC.

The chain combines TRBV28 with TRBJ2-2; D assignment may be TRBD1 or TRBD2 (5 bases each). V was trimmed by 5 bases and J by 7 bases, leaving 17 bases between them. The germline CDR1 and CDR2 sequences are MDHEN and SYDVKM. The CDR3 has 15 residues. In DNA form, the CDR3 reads TGTGCCAGCAGTCCCGAGGGGAAGAGGGACGGGGAGCTGTTTTTT. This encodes CASSPEGKRDGELFF.

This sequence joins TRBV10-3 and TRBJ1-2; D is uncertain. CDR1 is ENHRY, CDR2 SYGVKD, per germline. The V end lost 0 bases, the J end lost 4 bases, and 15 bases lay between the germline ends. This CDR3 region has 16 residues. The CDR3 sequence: CAISESSGLQPYGYTF. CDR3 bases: TGTGCCATCAGTGAGTCGTCGGGTCTACAGCCCTATGGCTACACCTTC.

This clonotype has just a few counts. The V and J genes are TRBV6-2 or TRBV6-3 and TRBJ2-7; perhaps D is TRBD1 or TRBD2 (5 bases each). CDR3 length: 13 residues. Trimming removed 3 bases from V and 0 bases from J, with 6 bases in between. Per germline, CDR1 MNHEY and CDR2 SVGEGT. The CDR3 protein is CASSYGGSYEQYV. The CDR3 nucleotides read TGTGCCAGCAGTTATGGGGGCTCCTACGAGCAGTACGTC.

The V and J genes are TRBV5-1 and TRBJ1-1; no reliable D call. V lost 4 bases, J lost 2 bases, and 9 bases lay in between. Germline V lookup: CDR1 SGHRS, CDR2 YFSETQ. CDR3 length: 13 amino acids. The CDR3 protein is CASSRAYNTEAFF. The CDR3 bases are TGCGCCAGCAGCAGGGCGTACAACACTGAAGCTTTCTTT.

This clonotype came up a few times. CDR3 in amino acids: CSVADSGANVLTF. CDR3 in DNA: TGCAGCGTTGCCGACTCCGGGGCCAACGTCCTGACTTTC. The chain carries TRBV29-1 and TRBJ2-6; D call uncertain. CDR3 length: 13 residues. Germline V gives CDR1 SQVTM, CDR2 ANQGSEA. V was shortened by 4 bases and J by 4 bases, with 8 bases between the two germline ends.

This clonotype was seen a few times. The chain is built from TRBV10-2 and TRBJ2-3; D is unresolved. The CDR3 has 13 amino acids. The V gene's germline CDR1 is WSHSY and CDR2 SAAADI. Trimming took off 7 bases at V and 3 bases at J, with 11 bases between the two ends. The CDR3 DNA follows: TGCGCCAGCAAGTCTAGTGCAACAGATACGCAGTATTTT. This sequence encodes CASKSSATDTQYF.

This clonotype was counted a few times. The CDR3 DNA is TGTGCCAGCGAAGCGGGGCCCTCTAACATTCAGTACTTC. Amino acids: CASEAGPSNIQYF. This chain links TRBV7-9 with TRBJ2-4, with 7 bases identical to TRBD2. This CDR3 comprises 13 residues. V dropped 8 bases and J dropped 7; count of bases not matched to a gene: 8. Germline CDR1 reads SEHNR; CDR2 reads FQNEAQ (reference sequence). Using reference TRBV7-9 and TRBJ2-4 for the parts outside the CDR3, the full variable domain is DTGVSQNPRHKITKRGQNVTFRCDPISEHNRLYWYRQTLGQGPEFLTYFQNEAQLEKSRLLSDRFSAERPKGSFSTLEIQRTEQGDSAMYLCASEAGPSNIQYFGAGTRLSVL.

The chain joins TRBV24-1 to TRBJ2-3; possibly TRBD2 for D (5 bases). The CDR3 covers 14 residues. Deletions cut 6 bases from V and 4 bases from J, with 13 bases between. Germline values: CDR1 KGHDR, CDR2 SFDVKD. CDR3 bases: TGTGCCACCAGTTTCAGCGCGGAGGCAGATACGCAGTATTTT. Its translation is CATSFSAEADTQYF.

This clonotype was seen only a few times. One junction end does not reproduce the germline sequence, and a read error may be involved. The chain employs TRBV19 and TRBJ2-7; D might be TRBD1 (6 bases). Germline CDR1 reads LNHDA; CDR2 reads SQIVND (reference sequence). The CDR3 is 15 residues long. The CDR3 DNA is TGTGCCAGTAGTATAGGTGTAGGGGGATCCTCCGAGCAGTACTTC. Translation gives CASSIGVGGSSEQYF.